This TCR beta chain was profiled in a study of T cell clonotyping in hematopoietic cell transplantation. For the study at large: Recipient samples before transplant were obtained post-cytoreduction.

General study points: At the given depth, recipient repertoires were over 95% de novo clonotypes. Pathologically expanded recipient clonotypes increased progressively from day 30 to day 180 as diversity fell.

Time point in this sample: recipient sample about 28 days before transplant, after cytoreduction. Notes on this clone: Its antigen is unidentified.

The protocol was immunoSEQ multiplex PCR, while the TCRdb copy is restricted to in-frame clones and leaves out a portion. Among roughly 49,000 clones, about nine tenths were seen once, and the ten largest hold under 7%. The CDR3 is 13 amino acids. Germline V lookup: CDR1 MDHEN, CDR2 SYDVKM. V dropped 1 base and J dropped 5 bases, with 8 bases sitting between them. V gene TRBV28 combines with J gene TRBJ1-1; D is undetermined. The receptor was derived from a man in his fifties or sixties with biphenotypic leukemia. Some clones in this sample may be carry-over from other donors' samples. Sequenced here: peripheral blood mononuclear cells, sampled before stem cell transplant. In nucleotides, the CDR3 is TGTGCCAGCAGTTTATATCGGGAAACTGAAGCTTTCTTT. This gives the protein CASSLYRETEAFF.